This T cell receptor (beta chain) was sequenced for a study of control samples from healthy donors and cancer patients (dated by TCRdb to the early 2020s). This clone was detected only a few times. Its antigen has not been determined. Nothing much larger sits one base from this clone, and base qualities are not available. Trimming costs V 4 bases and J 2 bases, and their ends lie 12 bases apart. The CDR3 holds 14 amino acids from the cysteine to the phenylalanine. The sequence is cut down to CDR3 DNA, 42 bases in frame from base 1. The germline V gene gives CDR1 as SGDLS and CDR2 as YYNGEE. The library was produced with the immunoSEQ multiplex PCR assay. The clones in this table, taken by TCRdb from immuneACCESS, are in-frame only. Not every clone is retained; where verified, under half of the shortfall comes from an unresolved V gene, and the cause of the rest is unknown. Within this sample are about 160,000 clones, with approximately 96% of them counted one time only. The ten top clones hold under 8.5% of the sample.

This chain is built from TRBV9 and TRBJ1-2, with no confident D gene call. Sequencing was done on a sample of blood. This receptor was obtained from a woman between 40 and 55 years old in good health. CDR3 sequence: CASSTQTQNYGYTF. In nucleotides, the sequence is TGTGCCAGCAGCACACAGACCCAGAACTATGGCTACACCTTC.